These 32 T cell receptor beta chains were all obtained from the same sample, sequenced in a study of siplizumab effects on memory and regulatory T cells. The cells of the mixed lymphocyte reaction underwent a roughly six-day coculture at 37°C. These receptors' targets are unknown. Clones were sequenced by immunoSEQ multiplex PCR, and TCRdb holds only the in-frame ones, with some missing. Among about 15,000 clones listed, 40% to 45% were seen once. The sequenced sample consisted of CFSE-low (dividing) CD4+ T cells sorted from an allogeneic mixed lymphocyte reaction. The source is a human donor in good health; the cells came from an allogeneic mixed lymphocyte reaction. Some clones in this sample may be carry-over from other donors' samples.

This CDR3 reads CASSTSTGGYNEQFF. CDR3 DNA: TGTGCCAGCAGCACCTCGACAGGGGGCTACAATGAGCAGTTCTTC. The chain employs TRBV7-8 and TRBJ2-1; 9 nucleotides line up with TRBD1. The CDR3 is 15 residues long. Germline CDR1 SGHVS, CDR2 FQNEAQ. With 5 bases clipped from V and 3 bases from J, the junction kept 5 bases outside the gene matches.

The V call is TRBV7-3, the J call TRBJ2-1; tentatively, D is TRBD1 (5 bases). Looked up from germline, CDR1 is SGHTA and CDR2 is FQGTGA. V was cut by 2 bases and J by 9 bases, with 11 bases left in between. CDR3 length equals 13 residues. CDR3 region: CASSLDSPGEQFF. The CDR3 bases are TGTGCCAGCAGCTTAGACAGCCCAGGTGAGCAGTTCTTC.

The rearrangement uses TRBV27 and TRBJ2-1, with TRBD1 matching 9 bases. J was trimmed by 9 bases and V by 4 bases; bases with no gene match: 7. CDR3 length: 14 residues. Germline V lookup: CDR1 MNHEY, CDR2 SMNVEV (reference sequence). The CDR3, as DNA: TGTGCCAGCAGTTCGATGACAGGGGGGGCTGAGCAGTTCTTC. Encoded protein: CASSSMTGGAEQFF.

The rearrangement joins TRBV11-1 to TRBJ2-7; 12 bases align to TRBD2. V trimming: 4 bases; J trimming: 2 bases; junction bases outside the gene matches: 12. Germline V gene sequence: CDR1 SGHAT, CDR2 FQDESV (reference sequence). There are 18 residues in the CDR3. CDR3 coding DNA: TGTGCCAGCAGCTCCGGGACTAGCGGGCCCTCAGGAGCCTACGAGCAGTACTTC. The encoded protein is CASSSGTSGPSGAYEQYF.

This clone has more than one count but fewer than ten. This chain joins TRBV30 and TRBJ1-3; unclear D gene. Deletions cut 3 bases from V and 4 bases from J, with 4 bases between. The CDR3 contains 11 residues. Per germline, CDR1 GTSNPN and CDR2 SVGIG (reference sequence). CDR3 coding DNA: TGTGCCTGGAGGGACGGAAACACCATATATTTT. Protein product: CAWRDGNTIYF.

The chain links TRBV5-1 to TRBJ2-6; D uncertain. This CDR3 has 16 amino acids. Trimming removed 3 bases from V and 6 bases from J, with 16 bases in between. The germline CDR1 and CDR2 sequences are SGHRS and YFSETQ. The CDR3 DNA reads TGCGCCAGCAGCTCCGGGTCAGACCTCTTGGCCAACGTCCTGACTTTC. Protein: CASSSGSDLLANVLTF.

By sample fraction, this clone is medium-sized. The chain carries TRBV9 and TRBJ1-4, with unresolved D. This CDR3 has 11 residues. CDR1 SGDLS and CDR2 YYNGEE come from the germline V gene. Trimming removed 3 bases from V and 14 bases from J, with 11 bases in between. Here the CDR3 reads CASSDPGRLFF. The CDR3 DNA reads as TGTGCCAGCAGCGATCCAGGACGTCTGTTTTTT.

The J gene is TRBJ2-7, the V gene TRBV7-9; D may be TRBD2 (5 bases). The V end lost 1 base, the J end lost 2 bases, and 9 bases lay between the germline ends. This CDR3 contains 14 residues. Germline V lookup: CDR1 SEHNR, CDR2 FQNEAQ (reference sequence). The DNA of the CDR3 is TGTGCCAGCAGCTTAGGAGGGAATACCTACGAGCAGTACTTC. Protein sequence: CASSLGGNTYEQYF.

The CDR3: CASSQGSGMAWTQYF. The CDR3 bases are TGTGCCAGTAGCCAGGGGAGCGGGATGGCGTGGACCCAGTACTTC. The chain joins TRBV19 to TRBJ2-5; D may be TRBD2 (7 bases). CDR1 is LNHDA and CDR2 is SQIVND in the germline V gene (reference sequence). The CDR3 consists of 15 residues. The V and J ends lost 6 bases and 7 bases respectively, with 21 bases between them.

The chain carries TRBV5-6 and TRBJ1-1, with 8 bases matching TRBD1. The CDR3 loop spans 15 amino acids. Germline V gene lookup returns CDR1 SGHDT and CDR2 YYEEEE. After removal of 4 bases from V and 3 bases from J, the junction contained 8 bases not matched to a gene. The CDR3, as DNA: TGTGCCAGCAGCCCGGACAGGGTATTGTACACTGAAGCTTTCTTT. Translated: CASSPDRVLYTEAFF. Complete variable domain (other parts from reference TRBV5-6 and TRBJ1-1): DAGVTQSPTHLIKTRGQQVTLRCSPKSGHDTVSWYQQALGQGPQFIFQYYEEEERQRGNFPDRFSGHQFPNYSSELNVNALLLGDSALYLCASSPDRVLYTEAFFGQGTRLTVV.

The chain has TRBV5-5 and TRBJ1-1; unclear D gene. There are 13 residues in the CDR3. Looked up from germline, CDR1 is SGHKS and CDR2 is YYEKEE (reference sequence). The ends were cut back, 4 bases at V and 1 base at J, with 8 bases in the middle. The CDR3 loop reads CASSRTGNTEAFF. DNA for the CDR3: TGTGCCAGCAGCAGGACGGGGAACACTGAAGCTTTCTTT.

By sample fraction, this clone is medium-sized. The rearrangement joins TRBV28 to TRBJ2-1, with TRBD1 as a possible D gene (7 bases). The germline V gene has CDR1 MDHEN and CDR2 SYDVKM. Trimming removed 10 bases at V and 6 bases at J, with 16 bases between. The CDR3 runs 13 residues. The CDR3 protein is CATRQGGRNEQFF. The CDR3 nucleotides are TGTGCCACCCGACAGGGAGGACGCAATGAGCAGTTCTTC.

Only a few counts were recorded for this clone. The chain joins TRBV19 to TRBJ2-3; TRBD1 matches at 7 bases. Germline values: CDR1 LNHDA, CDR2 SQIVND (reference sequence). Trimming removed 5 bases from V and 0 bases from J; junction bases left unmatched: 5. The CDR3 sequence is 15 residues long. The CDR3 region is CASSFRQGSTDTQYF. Here the CDR3 DNA reads TGTGCCAGTAGTTTCAGACAGGGAAGCACAGATACGCAGTATTTT. Filled out from reference TRBV19 and TRBJ2-3, the complete variable domain reads DGGITQSPKYLFRKEGQNVTLSCEQNLNHDAMYWYRQDPGQGLRLIYYSQIVNDFQKGDIAEGYSVSREKKESFPLTVTSAQKNPTAFYLCASSFRQGSTDTQYFGPGTRLTVL.

V is TRBV7-9 and J is TRBJ2-1; D is uncertain. The CDR3 extends over 16 amino acids. Trimming pared 0 bases from V and 8 bases from J, leaving 17 bases between. Germline V lookup: CDR1 SEHNR, CDR2 FQNEAQ (reference sequence). The CDR3 DNA follows: TGTGCCAGCAGCTTAGCGATGGGTGTTCTCGGCGATGAGCAGTTCTTC. Amino acids: CASSLAMGVLGDEQFF.

This clone was found a few times. The genes are TRBV7-2 and TRBJ2-7, with 9 bases fitting TRBD2. The CDR3 length is 16 residues. Germline CDR1 is SGHTA and CDR2 is FQGNSA. J gave up 2 bases and V 1 base, and 6 bases lay outside the gene matches. In DNA, the CDR3 is TGTGCCAGCAGCTTAGATTGGACTAGCGCAACCTACGAGCAGTACTTC. This translates into CASSLDWTSATYEQYF.

The rearrangement links TRBV5-1 to TRBJ1-2; 8 nucleotides line up with TRBD1. Germline CDR1 and CDR2: SGHRS and YFSETQ. This CDR3 contains 13 residues. Germline trimming cut 4 bases from V and 3 bases from J; bases unmatched to any gene: 2. The CDR3 region is CASSQGAHYGYTF. The CDR3 region has the DNA TGCGCCAGCAGCCAGGGGGCGCACTATGGCTACACCTTC.

This chain links TRBV5-4 with TRBJ1-2; TRBD1 might be the D (5 bases). The V end was cut by 2 bases, the J end by 8 bases, with 19 bases between. The CDR3 spans 15 residues. Germline V lookup: CDR1 SGHNT, CDR2 YYREEE (reference sequence). CDR3 in amino acids: CASSFTSGARGGYTF. Here the CDR3 DNA reads TGTGCCAGCAGCTTTACGTCCGGGGCGCGTGGAGGCTACACCTTC.

Only a few counts were recorded for this clone. The junction shows a germline mismatch at one end, possibly a read error. The chain joins TRBV7-7 to TRBJ2-3; a possible D gene is TRBD1 (5 bases). The CDR3 is 16 residues long. The germline V gene has CDR1 SSHAT and CDR2 FNYEAQ (reference sequence). DNA for the CDR3: TGTGCTAGCAGCGTTGGCAGGACAATTAGCACAGATACGCAGTATTTT. Its protein is CASSVGRTISTDTQYF.

This chain connects TRBV29-1 to TRBJ2-5; unclear D gene. Germline V gene data show CDR1 as SQVTM and CDR2 as ANQGSEA. CDR3 length: 11 amino acids. Trimming took off 8 bases at V and 0 bases at J, with 7 bases between the two ends. This CDR3 is CSSAHQETQYF. The CDR3 DNA reads as TGCAGCTCGGCACACCAAGAGACCCAGTACTTC.

This clone appeared a few times. The chain recombines TRBV9 with TRBJ2-2; possibly TRBD1 or TRBD2 for D (5 bases each). The CDR3 totals 21 residues. The V gene's germline CDR1 is SGDLS and CDR2 YYNGEE. The V gene lost 4 bases and the J gene lost 0 bases, with 28 bases spanning the gap. The CDR3 spells CASSPRGLTGRVATNTGELFF. DNA of the CDR3: TGTGCCAGCAGCCCGAGGGGCCTAACGGGGCGGGTCGCGACGAACACCGGGGAGCTGTTTTTT.

This rearrangement joins TRBV7-9 to TRBJ2-2, with D perhaps matching TRBD1 (5 bases). V lost 4 bases and J 0 bases, leaving 18 bases between the germline ends. Germline loops: CDR1 SEHNR, CDR2 FQNEAQ (reference sequence). This CDR3 has 18 amino acids. The CDR3 nucleotides are TGTGCCAGCAGCTCGTCCTTGATGAGACAGTCGAACACCGGGGAGCTGTTTTTT. This codes for CASSSSLMRQSNTGELFF.

The genes are TRBV6-5 and TRBJ1-1; 9 bases agree with TRBD1. The trim removed 0 bases at V and 4 bases at J, leaving 3 bases unmatched. The CDR3 runs to 15 residues. From germline, CDR1 is MNHEY and CDR2 SVGAGI. Here the CDR3 reads CASSYSDRGATEAFF. The CDR3 region has the DNA TGTGCCAGCAGTTACTCGGACAGGGGAGCCACTGAAGCTTTCTTT.

Only one count was recorded for this clone. The CDR3 bases are TGCGCCAGCAGCCCAACTGCCGGGACAGGGTTACCCTATACGCAGTATTTT. Protein sequence: CASSPTAGTGLPYTQYF. The chain carries TRBV5-1 and TRBJ2-3; 9 bases are a match to TRBD1. Germline lookup yields CDR1 SGHRS and CDR2 YFSETQ. V dropped 4 bases and J dropped 7; count of bases not matched to a gene: 16. The CDR3 extends over 17 amino acids.

This clone was observed a single time. The J gene is TRBJ2-1, the V gene TRBV28; D tentatively fits TRBD1 or TRBD2 (5 bases each). Germline V gene sequence: CDR1 MDHEN, CDR2 SYDVKM. The V and J ends lost 5 bases and 4 bases respectively, with 24 bases between them. The CDR3 loop spans 18 amino acids. In nucleotides, the CDR3 is TGTGCCAGCAGTCCGCCGTCCCCGGGGACCCAACTATACAATGAGCAGTTCTTC. The encoded protein is CASSPPSPGTQLYNEQFF.

CDR3: CASSYREGQSGELFF. The CDR3 nucleotides read TGCGCCAGCAGCTACCGGGAGGGCCAGTCCGGGGAGCTGTTTTTT. The V gene is TRBV5-1, the J gene TRBJ2-2, with TRBD2 identical over 8 bases. CDR3 length equals 15 residues. Unmatched junction bases numbered 7, after V lost 3 bases and J lost 6 bases. Germline V gene data show CDR1 as SGHRS and CDR2 as YFSETQ.

Only one count was recorded for this clone. This chain connects TRBV5-4 to TRBJ2-3, with TRBD1 matching over 9 bases. V shed 3 bases, J shed 0 bases, and the junction held 8 bases outside the gene matches. CDR1 is SGHNT, CDR2 YYREEE, per germline (reference sequence). The CDR3 loop spans 17 amino acids. In DNA, the CDR3 is TGTGCCAGCAGCTCGGGACAGGGAGGAATAAGCACAGATACGCAGTATTTT. It yields the protein CASSSGQGGISTDTQYF.

This CDR3 is CASSYNPGELFF. The CDR3 DNA is TGTGCCAGCAGTTACAATCCCGGGGAGCTGTTTTTT. This sequence joins TRBV6-6 and TRBJ2-2; D gene ambiguous. CDR1 MNHNY and CDR2 SVGAGI come from the germline V gene (reference sequence). V was cut by 2 bases and J by 6 bases, with 4 bases left in between. The CDR3 is made up of 12 amino acids.

This chain connects TRBV20-1 to TRBJ1-2; the D is unclear. Trimming left V 3 bases short and J 8 bases short, with 7 bases between. Per the germline V gene, CDR1 is DFQATT and CDR2 is SNEGSKA (reference sequence). The CDR3 has 10 amino acids. CDR3 in amino acids: CSASFAGYTF. CDR3 bases: TGCAGTGCTAGTTTCGCCGGCTACACCTTC.

The chain is built from TRBV19 and TRBJ2-7, with 8 nucleotides matching TRBD2. V dropped 5 bases and J dropped 2; count of bases not matched to a gene: 8. The CDR3 totals 15 residues. Germline loops: CDR1 LNHDA, CDR2 SQIVND (reference sequence). CDR3 sequence: CASSSESGGAYEQYF. As DNA, the CDR3 is TGTGCCAGTAGTTCGGAGAGCGGGGGAGCCTACGAGCAGTACTTC.

By share, this clone counts as medium-sized. The CDR3 sequence is CASSLGGRAVYEQYF. The CDR3 DNA follows: TGTGCCAGCAGTTTAGGCGGGAGGGCGGTCTACGAGCAGTACTTC. The chain combines TRBV28 with TRBJ2-7; 9 bases align to TRBD2. With V trimmed by 2 bases and J by 3 bases, 5 bases remained unmatched. In germline, CDR1 is MDHEN, CDR2 SYDVKM. The CDR3 is 15 residues long.

In nucleotides, the CDR3 is TGTGCCAGCAGCCAGGTGGTTGGTCCAAGCTCTGGAAACACCATATATTTT. Translated: CASSQVVGPSSGNTIYF. The chain combines TRBV16 with TRBJ1-3; D gene ambiguous. Trimming shortened V by 3 bases and J by 0 bases, and 15 bases separated the two germline ends. Germline values: CDR1 KGHSY, CDR2 FQNENV. CDR3 length equals 17 residues. The entire variable domain, with the rest obtained from reference TRBV16 and TRBJ1-3, is as follows: GEEVAQTPKHLVRGEGQKAKLYCAPIKGHSYVFWYQQVLKNEFKFLISFQNENVFDETGMPKERFSAKCLPNSPCSLEIQATKLEDSAVYFCASSQVVGPSSGNTIYFGEGSWLTVV.

V usage is TRBV6-1 and J usage is TRBJ1-6, with D hard to call. The CDR3 is 13 residues long. The germline gives CDR1 MNHNS, CDR2 SASEGT. Trimming cost V 4 bases and J 7 bases, with 8 bases left between them. Here the CDR3 DNA reads TGTGCCAGCAGTGGATACGGGAATTCACCCCTCCACTTT. As protein: CASSGYGNSPLHF.